This entry is about one T cell receptor beta chain. This sample stems from a study of blood T cell repertoires in COVID-19. The wider study: The cDNA or gDNA used as material had been derived from T cells, B-cell-depleted T cells, or PBMCs.

The data were produced by immunoSEQ multiplex PCR, yet TCRdb's version contains in-frame clones alone and is incomplete. The data contain about 90,000 clones, 85% to 95% of them singletons. This clonotype was obtained from a human donor with active COVID-19. The donor label of this sample is uncertain. Specimen: peripheral blood.

In nucleotides, the CDR3 is TGTGCCAGCTCCCAGACGACAGGGGGAAATCAGCCCCAGCATTTT. Translated, it gives CASSQTTGGNQPQHF. This chain links TRBV18 with TRBJ1-5, with 9 bases aligning to TRBD1. The CDR3 consists of 15 residues. V trimming: 6 bases; J trimming: 4 bases; junction bases outside the gene matches: 7. Germline CDR1 KGHSH, CDR2 LQKENI.